This TCR beta chain comes out of a study of blood T cell repertoires in COVID-19. Study overall: Some COVID-19 samples were acute and others convalescent; all came from the United States, Italy and Spain. Sample material is recorded as cDNA or gDNA derived from T cells, B-cell-depleted T cells, or PBMCs.

The CDR3 covers 15 residues. Germline assignment: CDR1 MGHRA and CDR2 YSYEKL. V shed 1 base, J shed 4 bases, and the junction held 4 bases outside the gene matches. The repertoire was sequenced with immunoSEQ multiplex PCR; TCRdb's copy has only in-frame clones and lacks some. The table records under 300,000 clones, more than 75% of them present only once. Enrolled through a virtual design, the participants were between 18 and 89 years of age and came from some 26 US areas. Researchers sorted participants into cohorts using their self-reported clinical history. The receptor comes from a woman aged 40 to 50 with acute COVID-19. Sequenced sample: PBMCs or T cells enriched from blood (not recorded which). The rearrangement links TRBV4-1 to TRBJ2-5; 9 bases match TRBD2. The CDR3 DNA sequence: TGCGCCAGCAGCCAAGGTAGCGGGAGCCTAGAGACCCAGTACTTC. Protein sequence: CASSQGSGSLETQYF.